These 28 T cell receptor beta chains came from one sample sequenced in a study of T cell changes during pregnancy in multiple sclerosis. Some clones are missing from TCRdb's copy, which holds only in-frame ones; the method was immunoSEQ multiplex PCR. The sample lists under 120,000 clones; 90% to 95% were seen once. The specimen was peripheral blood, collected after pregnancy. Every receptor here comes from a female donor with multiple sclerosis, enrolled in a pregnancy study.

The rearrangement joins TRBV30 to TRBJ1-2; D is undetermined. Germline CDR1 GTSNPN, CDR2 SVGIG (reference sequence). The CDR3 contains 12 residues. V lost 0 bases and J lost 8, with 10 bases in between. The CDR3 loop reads CAWSVASRGYTF. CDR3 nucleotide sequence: TGTGCCTGGAGTGTAGCATCTCGGGGCTACACCTTC.

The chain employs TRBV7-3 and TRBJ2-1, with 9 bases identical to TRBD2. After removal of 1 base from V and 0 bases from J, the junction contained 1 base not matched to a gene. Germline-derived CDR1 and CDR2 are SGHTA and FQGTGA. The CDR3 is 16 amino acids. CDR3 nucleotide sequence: TGTGCCAGCAGCTTAAGCGGGGGGGCCTCCTACAATGAGCAGTTCTTC. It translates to CASSLSGGASYNEQFF.

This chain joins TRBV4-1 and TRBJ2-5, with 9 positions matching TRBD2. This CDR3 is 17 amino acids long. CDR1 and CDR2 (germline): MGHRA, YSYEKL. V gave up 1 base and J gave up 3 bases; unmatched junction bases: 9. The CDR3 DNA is TGCGCCAGCAGCCAAGCTAGTGGAGTAGCGGGGGAAGAGACCCAGTACTTC. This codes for CASSQASGVAGEETQYF.

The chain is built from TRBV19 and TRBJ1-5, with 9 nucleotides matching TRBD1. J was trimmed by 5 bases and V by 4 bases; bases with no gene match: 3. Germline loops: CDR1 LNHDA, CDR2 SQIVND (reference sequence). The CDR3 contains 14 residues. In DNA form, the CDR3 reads TGTGCCAGTAGTAGCGGACAGGGGCATCAGCCCCAGCATTTT. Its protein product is CASSSGQGHQPQHF.

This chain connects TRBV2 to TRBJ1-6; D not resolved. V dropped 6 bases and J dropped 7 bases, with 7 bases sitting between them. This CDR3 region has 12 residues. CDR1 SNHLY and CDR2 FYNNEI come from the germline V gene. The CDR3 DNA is TGTGCCAGCAGATCCAGAAATTCACCCCTCCACTTT. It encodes CASRSRNSPLHF. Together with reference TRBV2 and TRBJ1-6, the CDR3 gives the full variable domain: EPEVTQTPSHQVTQMGQEVILRCVPISNHLYFYWYRQILGQKVEFLVSFYNNEISEKSEIFDDQFSVERPDGSNFTLKIRSTKLEDSAMYFCASRSRNSPLHFGNGTRLTVT.

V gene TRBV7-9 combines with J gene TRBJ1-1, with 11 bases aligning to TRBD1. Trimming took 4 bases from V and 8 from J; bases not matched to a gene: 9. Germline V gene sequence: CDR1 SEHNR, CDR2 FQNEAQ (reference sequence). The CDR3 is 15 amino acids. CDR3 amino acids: CASSSGQGASSEAFF. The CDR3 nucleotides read TGTGCCAGCAGCTCAGGACAGGGGGCGAGTTCCGAAGCTTTCTTT.

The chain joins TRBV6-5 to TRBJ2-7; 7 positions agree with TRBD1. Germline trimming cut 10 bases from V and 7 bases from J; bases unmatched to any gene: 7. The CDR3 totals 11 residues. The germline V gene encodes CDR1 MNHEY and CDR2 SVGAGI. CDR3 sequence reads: CATYRGREQYF. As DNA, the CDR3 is TGTGCCACCTACAGGGGACGGGAGCAGTACTTC.

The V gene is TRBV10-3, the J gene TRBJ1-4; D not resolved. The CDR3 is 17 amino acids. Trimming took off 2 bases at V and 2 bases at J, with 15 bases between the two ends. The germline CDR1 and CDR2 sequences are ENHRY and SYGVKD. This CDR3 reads CAISESTRVRTNEKLFF. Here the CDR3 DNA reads TGTGCCATCAGTGAGAGTACGAGGGTCCGCACTAATGAAAAACTGTTTTTT.

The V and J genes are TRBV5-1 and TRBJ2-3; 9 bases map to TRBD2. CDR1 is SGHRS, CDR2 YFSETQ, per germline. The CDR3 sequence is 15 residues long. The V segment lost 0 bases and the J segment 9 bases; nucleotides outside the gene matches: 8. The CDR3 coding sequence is TGCGCCAGCAGCTTGGGGACTAGCGAGTGGGAGACGCAGTATTTT. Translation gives CASSLGTSEWETQYF.

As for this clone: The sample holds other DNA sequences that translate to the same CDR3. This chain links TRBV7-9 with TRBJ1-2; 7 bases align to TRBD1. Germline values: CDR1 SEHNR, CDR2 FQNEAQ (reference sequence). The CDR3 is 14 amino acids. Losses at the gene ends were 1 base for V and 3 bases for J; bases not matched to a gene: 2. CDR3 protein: CASSLGQGDYGYTF. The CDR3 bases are TGTGCCAGCAGCTTAGGTCAGGGGGACTATGGCTACACCTTC.

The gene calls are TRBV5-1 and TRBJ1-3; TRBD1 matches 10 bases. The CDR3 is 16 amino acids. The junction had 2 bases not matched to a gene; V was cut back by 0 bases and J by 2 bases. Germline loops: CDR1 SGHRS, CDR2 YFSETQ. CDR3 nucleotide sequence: TGCGCCAGCAGCTTGGCAGGGACAGGGGCTGGAAACACCATATATTTT. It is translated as CASSLAGTGAGNTIYF.

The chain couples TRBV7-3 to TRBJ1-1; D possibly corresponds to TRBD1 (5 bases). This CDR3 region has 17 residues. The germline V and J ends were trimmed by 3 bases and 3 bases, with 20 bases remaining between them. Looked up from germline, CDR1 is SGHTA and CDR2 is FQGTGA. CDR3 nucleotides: TGTGCCAGCAGCTTGACGACAGTCGGGGGGATGTACACTGAAGCTTTCTTT. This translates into CASSLTTVGGMYTEAFF.

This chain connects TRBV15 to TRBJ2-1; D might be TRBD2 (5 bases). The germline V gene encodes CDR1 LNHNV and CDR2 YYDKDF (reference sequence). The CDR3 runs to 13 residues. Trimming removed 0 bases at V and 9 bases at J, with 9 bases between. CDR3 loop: CATSRDFRGEQFF. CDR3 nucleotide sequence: TGTGCCACCAGCAGAGATTTCCGGGGTGAGCAGTTCTTC.

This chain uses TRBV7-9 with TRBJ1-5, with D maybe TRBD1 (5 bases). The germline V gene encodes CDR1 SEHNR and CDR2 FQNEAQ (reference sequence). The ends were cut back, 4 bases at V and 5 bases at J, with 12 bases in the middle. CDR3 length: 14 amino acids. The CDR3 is CASSWGQMDQPQHF. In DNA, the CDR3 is TGTGCCAGCAGCTGGGGCCAGATGGATCAGCCCCAGCATTTT. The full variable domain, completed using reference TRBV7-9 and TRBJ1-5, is DTGVSQNPRHKITKRGQNVTFRCDPISEHNRLYWYRQTLGQGPEFLTYFQNEAQLEKSRLLSDRFSAERPKGSFSTLEIQRTEQGDSAMYLCASSWGQMDQPQHFGDGTRLSIL.

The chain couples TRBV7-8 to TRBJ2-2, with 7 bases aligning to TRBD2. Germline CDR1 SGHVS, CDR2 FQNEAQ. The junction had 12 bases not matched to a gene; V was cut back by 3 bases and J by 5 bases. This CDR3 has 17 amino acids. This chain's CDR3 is CASSLPRHGGETGELFF. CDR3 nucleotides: TGTGCCAGCAGCTTGCCCCGACATGGGGGGGAGACCGGGGAGCTGTTTTTT.

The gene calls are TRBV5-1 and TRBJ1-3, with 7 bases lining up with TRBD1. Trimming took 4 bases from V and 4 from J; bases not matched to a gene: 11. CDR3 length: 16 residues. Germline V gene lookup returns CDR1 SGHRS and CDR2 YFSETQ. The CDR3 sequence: CASSITGTEYGNTIYF. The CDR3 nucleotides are TGCGCCAGCAGCATAACCGGGACAGAATACGGAAACACCATATATTTT.

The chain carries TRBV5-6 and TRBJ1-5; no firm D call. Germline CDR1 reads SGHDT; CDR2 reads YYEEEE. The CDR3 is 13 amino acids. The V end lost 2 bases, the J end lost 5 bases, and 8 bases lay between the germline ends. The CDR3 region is CASSFRGYQPQHF. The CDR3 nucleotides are TGTGCCAGCAGCTTCAGAGGCTATCAGCCCCAGCATTTT.

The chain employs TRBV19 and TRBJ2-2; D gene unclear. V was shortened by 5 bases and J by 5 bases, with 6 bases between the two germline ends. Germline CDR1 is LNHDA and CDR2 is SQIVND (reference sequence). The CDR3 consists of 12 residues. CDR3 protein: CASSEWTGELFF. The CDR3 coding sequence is TGTGCCAGTAGTGAGTGGACCGGGGAGCTGTTTTTT. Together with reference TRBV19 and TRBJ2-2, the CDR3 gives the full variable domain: DGGITQSPKYLFRKEGQNVTLSCEQNLNHDAMYWYRQDPGQGLRLIYYSQIVNDFQKGDIAEGYSVSREKKESFPLTVTSAQKNPTAFYLCASSEWTGELFFGEGSRLTVL.

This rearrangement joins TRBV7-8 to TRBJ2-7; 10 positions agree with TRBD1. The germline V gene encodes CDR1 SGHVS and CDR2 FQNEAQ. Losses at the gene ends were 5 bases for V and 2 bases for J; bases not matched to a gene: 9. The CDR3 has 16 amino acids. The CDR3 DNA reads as TGTGCCAGCAGCCCCGCACCGGGACAGGGGACCTACGAGCAGTACTTC. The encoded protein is CASSPAPGQGTYEQYF.

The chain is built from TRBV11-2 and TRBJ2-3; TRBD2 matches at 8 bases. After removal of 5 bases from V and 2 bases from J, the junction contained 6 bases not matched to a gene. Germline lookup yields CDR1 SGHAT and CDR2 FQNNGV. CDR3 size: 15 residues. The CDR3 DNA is TGTGCCAGCAGCCCACTAGCGGACCCCACAGATACGCAGTATTTT. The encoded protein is CASSPLADPTDTQYF. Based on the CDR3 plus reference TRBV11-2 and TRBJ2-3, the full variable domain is EAGVAQSPRYKIIEKRQSVAFWCNPISGHATLYWYQQILGQGPKLLIQFQNNGVVDDSQLPKDRFSAERLKGVDSTLKIQPAKLEDSAVYLCASSPLADPTDTQYFGPGTRLTVL.

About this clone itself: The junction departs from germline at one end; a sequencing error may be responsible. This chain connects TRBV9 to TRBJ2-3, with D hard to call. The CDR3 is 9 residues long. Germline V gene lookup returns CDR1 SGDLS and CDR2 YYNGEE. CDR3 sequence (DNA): TGTGCCAGCAGCGTAGGTGAGGATTTT. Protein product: CASSVGEDF.

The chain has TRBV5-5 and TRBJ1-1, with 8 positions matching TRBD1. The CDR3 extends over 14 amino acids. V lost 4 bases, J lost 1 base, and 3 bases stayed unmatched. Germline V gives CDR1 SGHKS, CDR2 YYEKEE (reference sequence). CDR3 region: CASSPDRGNTEAFF. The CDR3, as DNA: TGTGCCAGCAGCCCAGACAGGGGGAACACTGAAGCTTTCTTT.

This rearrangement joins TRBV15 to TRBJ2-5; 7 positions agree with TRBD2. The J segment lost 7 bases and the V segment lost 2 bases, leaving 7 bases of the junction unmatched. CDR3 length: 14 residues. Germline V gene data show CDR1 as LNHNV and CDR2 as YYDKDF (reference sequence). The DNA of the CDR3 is TGTGCCACCAGCAGAATTAGATGGGAGGGGACCCAGTACTTC. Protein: CATSRIRWEGTQYF.

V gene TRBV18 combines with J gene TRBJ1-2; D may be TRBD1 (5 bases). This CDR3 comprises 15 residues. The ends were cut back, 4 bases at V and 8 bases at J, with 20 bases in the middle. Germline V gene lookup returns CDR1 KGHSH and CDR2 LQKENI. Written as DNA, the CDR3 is TGTGCCAGCTCACTCGATATGGGACTTCTTTCCGGCTACACCTTC. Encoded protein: CASSLDMGLLSGYTF.

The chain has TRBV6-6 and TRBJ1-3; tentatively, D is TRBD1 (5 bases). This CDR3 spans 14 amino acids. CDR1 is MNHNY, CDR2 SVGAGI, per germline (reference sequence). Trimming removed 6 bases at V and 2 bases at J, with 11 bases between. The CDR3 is CASSFGTAGNTIYF. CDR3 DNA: TGTGCCAGCAGCTTCGGGACTGCTGGAAACACCATATATTTT.

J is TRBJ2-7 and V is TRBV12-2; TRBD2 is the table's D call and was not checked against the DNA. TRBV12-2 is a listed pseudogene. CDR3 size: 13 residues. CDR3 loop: CASRRRGAYEQYF. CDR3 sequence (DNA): TGTGCAAGTCGCCGACGGGGGGCATACGAGCAGTACTTC.

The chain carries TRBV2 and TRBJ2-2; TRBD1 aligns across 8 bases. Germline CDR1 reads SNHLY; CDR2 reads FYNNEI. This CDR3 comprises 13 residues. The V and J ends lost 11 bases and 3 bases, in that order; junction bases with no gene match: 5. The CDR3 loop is CAAQGADTGELFF. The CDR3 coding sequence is TGTGCCGCCCAGGGGGCGGACACCGGGGAGCTGTTTTTT. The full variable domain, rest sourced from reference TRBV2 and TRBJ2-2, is EPEVTQTPSHQVTQMGQEVILRCVPISNHLYFYWYRQILGQKVEFLVSFYNNEISEKSEIFDDQFSVERPDGSNFTLKIRSTKLEDSAMYFCAAQGADTGELFFGEGSRLTVL.

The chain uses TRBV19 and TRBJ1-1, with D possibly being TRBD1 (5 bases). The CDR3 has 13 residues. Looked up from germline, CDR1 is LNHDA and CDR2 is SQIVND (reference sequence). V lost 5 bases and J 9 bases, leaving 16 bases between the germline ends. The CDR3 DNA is TGTGCCAGTAGTGGTCAGGGAATCTCCAAAGCTTTCTTT. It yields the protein CASSGQGISKAFF.